This passage covers 31 T cell receptor beta chains from one sample sequenced in a study of control samples from healthy donors and cancer patients. Here immunoSEQ multiplex PCR was the method, and the copy in TCRdb shows in-frame clones only, minus some. The table shows tens of thousands of clones, with more than 80% occurring only once. Sequencing was performed on PBMCs. The origin of the receptors is a man aged 25-40 years with colorectal cancer.

The V gene is TRBV9, the J gene TRBJ2-1; weak D call: TRBD1 (7 bases). Germline loops: CDR1 SGDLS, CDR2 YYNGEE. The CDR3 contains 13 residues. V was clipped by 8 bases and J by 10 bases, with 19 bases between them. The CDR3 nucleotides read TGTGCCAGTGGCCTAGGGGGCGCGGGGGAGCAGTTCTTC. The encoded protein is CASGLGGAGEQFF.

V is TRBV27 and J is TRBJ1-2; 9 positions agree with TRBD1. Germline V gene sequence: CDR1 MNHEY, CDR2 SMNVEV (reference sequence). CDR3 size: 14 residues. J was trimmed by 4 bases and V by 4 bases; bases with no gene match: 4. The CDR3 is CASSSDRGAYGYTF. CDR3 nucleotide sequence: TGTGCCAGCAGTTCAGACAGGGGGGCCTATGGCTACACCTTC.

This clone appeared a single time. The chain has TRBV5-4 and TRBJ1-1; 8 positions agree with TRBD1. The CDR3 is made up of 15 amino acids. The germline V gene encodes CDR1 SGHNT and CDR2 YYREEE (reference sequence). V shed 4 bases, J shed 1 base, and the junction held 6 bases outside the gene matches. Here the CDR3 DNA reads TGTGCCAGCAGCGGAGACGGGACAGGGAACACTGAAGCTTTCTTT. It specifies CASSGDGTGNTEAFF.

Here the CDR3 reads CAWSAGTGVTGANVLTF. The CDR3 DNA is TGTGCCTGGAGTGCCGGGACAGGGGTAACTGGGGCCAACGTCCTGACTTTC. The chain is built from TRBV30 and TRBJ2-6, with 10 bases matching TRBD1. V gave up 1 base and J gave up 2 bases; unmatched junction bases: 5. The germline V gene encodes CDR1 GTSNPN and CDR2 SVGIG (reference sequence). This CDR3 has 17 residues.

The chain uses TRBV5-1 and TRBJ2-1, with 7 positions matching TRBD1. CDR3 size: 20 residues. J gave up 3 bases and V 0 bases, and 18 bases lay outside the gene matches. CDR1 SGHRS and CDR2 YFSETQ come from the germline V gene. The DNA of the CDR3 is TGCGCCAGCAGCTTGGATTCCAGGACAGGATCCATAAGGGTCTACAATGAGCAGTTCTTC. It yields the protein CASSLDSRTGSIRVYNEQFF.

V usage is TRBV6-5 and J usage is TRBJ1-5, with 7 bases lining up with TRBD1. The germline V gene encodes CDR1 MNHEY and CDR2 SVGAGI. This CDR3 is 13 amino acids long. Trimming took 7 bases from V and 4 from J; bases not matched to a gene: 4. The CDR3 loop reads CASTDRENQPQHF. The DNA of the CDR3 is TGTGCCAGCACCGACAGGGAGAATCAGCCCCAGCATTTT.

The chain combines TRBV6-5 with TRBJ1-2, with a possible D match to TRBD1 (6 bases). Trimming left V 6 bases short and J 3 bases short, with 14 bases between. CDR3 length: 14 amino acids. Germline CDR1 MNHEY, CDR2 SVGAGI. The CDR3 loop reads CASRTGQFHYGYTF. The CDR3 DNA reads as TGTGCCAGCAGGACCGGACAGTTTCACTATGGCTACACCTTC.

The chain joins TRBV29-1 to TRBJ1-2, with TRBD1 matching 10 bases. Germline V gives CDR1 SQVTM, CDR2 ANQGSEA. The CDR3 covers 14 residues. V shed 4 bases, J shed 8 bases, and the junction held 10 bases outside the gene matches. The CDR3 sequence: CSVAGTGVGNGYTF. The CDR3 nucleotides are TGCAGCGTTGCGGGGACAGGGGTAGGGAACGGCTACACCTTC.

This clone has just one count. The J gene is TRBJ2-2, the V gene TRBV7-7; perhaps TRBD1 as D (6 bases). Looked up from germline, CDR1 is SSHAT and CDR2 is FNYEAQ (reference sequence). The CDR3 totals 14 residues. V was cut by 4 bases and J by 4 bases, with 10 bases left in between. In nucleotides, the CDR3 is TGTGCCAGCAGCTCGGGACAAAGCACCGGGGAGCTGTTTTTT. It codes for CASSSGQSTGELFF.

The V gene is TRBV30, the J gene TRBJ2-3; the match to TRBD1 covers 8 bases. The CDR3 runs 19 residues. After removal of 1 base from V and 3 bases from J, the junction contained 18 bases not matched to a gene. Germline CDR1 GTSNPN, CDR2 SVGIG (reference sequence). CDR3 region: CAWSGRGRSWTTGTDTQYF. The DNA of the CDR3 is TGTGCCTGGAGTGGCAGGGGGCGCTCCTGGACTACTGGAACAGATACGCAGTATTTT.

The chain uses TRBV5-6 and TRBJ2-2, with D unresolved. This CDR3 spans 15 amino acids. Trimming pared 1 base from V and 1 base from J, leaving 8 bases between. The germline V gene encodes CDR1 SGHDT and CDR2 YYEEEE. The CDR3 nucleotides are TGTGCCAGCAGCTTGTTCGGGTGGAACACCGGGGAGCTGTTTTTT. It encodes CASSLFGWNTGELFF.

The chain carries TRBV27 and TRBJ1-4; D unresolved. V was cut by 6 bases and J by 3 bases, with 11 bases left in between. Germline V lookup: CDR1 MNHEY, CDR2 SMNVEV (reference sequence). The CDR3 loop spans 14 amino acids. The CDR3 protein is CASRRPGPNEKLFF. DNA of the CDR3: TGTGCCAGCAGGCGTCCGGGCCCTAATGAAAAACTGTTTTTT.

V usage is TRBV19 and J usage is TRBJ1-1, with D possibly TRBD1 on 5 matching bases. Germline-derived CDR1 and CDR2 are LNHDA and SQIVND (reference sequence). The CDR3 extends over 14 amino acids. The V gene lost 4 bases and the J gene lost 11 bases, with 20 bases spanning the gap. The CDR3 region has the DNA TGTGCCAGTAGTACCACGCACGTTGACAGAGCGGCTTTCTTT. The encoded protein is CASSTTHVDRAAFF.

The gene calls are TRBV4-1 and TRBJ1-2, with a weak D call TRBD1 (6 bases). Looked up from germline, CDR1 is MGHRA and CDR2 is YSYEKL. V was clipped by 0 bases and J by 5 bases, with 16 bases between them. The CDR3 spans 16 residues. CDR3 in amino acids: CASSQDRNRVVYGYTF. The CDR3 nucleotides are TGCGCCAGCAGCCAAGATCGTAACAGGGTCGTGTATGGCTACACCTTC.

The chain couples TRBV2 to TRBJ2-2; D may be TRBD1 (6 bases). The CDR3 is 13 residues long. V was pared by 10 bases and J by 0 bases, with 9 bases between. Looked up from germline, CDR1 is SNHLY and CDR2 is FYNNEI. The CDR3 bases are TGTGCCATACAGGGTTCGAACACCGGGGAGCTGTTTTTT. This sequence encodes CAIQGSNTGELFF. Combining the CDR3 with reference TRBV2 and TRBJ2-2 gives the whole variable domain EPEVTQTPSHQVTQMGQEVILRCVPISNHLYFYWYRQILGQKVEFLVSFYNNEISEKSEIFDDQFSVERPDGSNFTLKIRSTKLEDSAMYFCAIQGSNTGELFFGEGSRLTVL.

The chain links TRBV4-3 to TRBJ2-1, with TRBD2 matching over 12 bases. With V trimmed by 3 bases and J by 8 bases, 11 bases remained unmatched. Germline V gene sequence: CDR1 LGHNA, CDR2 YSLEER. The CDR3 totals 17 residues. The CDR3 region is CASSHSSSSGGADEQFF. CDR3 bases: TGCGCCAGCAGCCATTCGAGCTCTAGCGGGGGGGCTGATGAGCAGTTCTTC.

This rearrangement joins TRBV25-1 to TRBJ2-1, with D possibly called TRBD1 or TRBD2 (6 bases each). The CDR3 has 16 residues. Germline V gives CDR1 MGHDK, CDR2 SYGVNS. V dropped 8 bases and J dropped 4 bases, with 21 bases sitting between them. This chain's CDR3 is CASETSGADKYNEQFF. CDR3 nucleotide sequence: TGTGCCAGCGAGACCTCGGGGGCGGACAAGTACAATGAGCAGTTCTTC. Based on the CDR3 plus reference TRBV25-1 and TRBJ2-1, the full variable domain is EADIYQTPRYLVIGTGKKITLECSQTMGHDKMYWYQQDPGMELHLIHYSYGVNSTEKGDLSSESTVSRIRTEHFPLTLESARPSHTSQYLCASETSGADKYNEQFFGPGTRLTVL.

This clone is a singleton in its sample. The chain joins TRBV4-1 to TRBJ1-2; 8 bases are a match to TRBD1. After removal of 0 bases from V and 5 bases from J, the junction contained 5 bases not matched to a gene. The germline CDR1 and CDR2 sequences are MGHRA and YSYEKL. The CDR3 loop spans 15 amino acids. In DNA, the CDR3 is TGCGCCAGCAGCCAAGATGGGCAGGGGGCGTATGGCTACACCTTC. Its translation is CASSQDGQGAYGYTF.

In DNA form, the CDR3 reads TGTGCCAGCAGCTTGGCCATAGGGACAGATTATGGCTACACCTTC. Translation: CASSLAIGTDYGYTF. The V call is TRBV5-4, the J call TRBJ1-2; 7 positions agree with TRBD1. The CDR3 extends over 15 amino acids. Germline V gene lookup returns CDR1 SGHNT and CDR2 YYREEE (reference sequence). With 0 bases clipped from V and 5 bases from J, the junction kept 7 bases outside the gene matches.

V is TRBV6-2 or TRBV6-3 and J is TRBJ2-7; TRBD1 agrees at 8 bases. Germline lookup yields CDR1 MNHEY and CDR2 SVGEGT. The ends lost 2 bases at V and 5 bases at J; junction bases unmatched: 8. CDR3 size: 15 residues. Here the CDR3 DNA reads TGTGCCAGCAGTTACGGGATCGACAGGGGACACGAGCAGTACTTC. Its protein is CASSYGIDRGHEQYF.

The V call is TRBV10-3, the J call TRBJ1-1; D not certain. Germline values: CDR1 ENHRY, CDR2 SYGVKD. This CDR3 has 11 residues. V was clipped by 3 bases and J by 4 bases, with 3 bases between them. CDR3: CAISELTEAFF. The CDR3 DNA reads TGTGCCATCAGTGAACTCACTGAAGCTTTCTTT.

This chain connects TRBV7-9 to TRBJ1-1; D not resolved. Germline CDR1 and CDR2: SEHNR and FQNEAQ (reference sequence). This CDR3 has 15 amino acids. V lost 7 bases and J 5 bases, leaving 20 bases between the germline ends. The CDR3 region has the DNA TGTGCCAGCACCTGGATGTCAGGTGTAGGGACTGAAGCTTTCTTT. Its protein is CASTWMSGVGTEAFF.

The rearrangement uses TRBV5-1 and TRBJ2-2; 11 bases fit TRBD2. V dropped 4 bases and J dropped 0; count of bases not matched to a gene: 2. The CDR3 covers 16 residues. The germline V gene has CDR1 SGHRS and CDR2 YFSETQ. DNA for the CDR3: TGCGCCAGCAGCCTAGCGGGGGGAACGAACACCGGGGAGCTGTTTTTT. Its protein product is CASSLAGGTNTGELFF.

The sample holds one count of this clone. This rearrangement joins TRBV5-1 to TRBJ2-2, with D unclear. The V end was cut by 6 bases, the J end by 1 base, with 10 bases between. Looked up from germline, CDR1 is SGHRS and CDR2 is YFSETQ. There are 14 residues in the CDR3. The DNA of the CDR3 is TGCGCCAGCAACCACCCACAGAACACCGGGGAGCTGTTTTTT. As protein: CASNHPQNTGELFF.

The chain joins TRBV19 to TRBJ1-5; 8 nucleotides align to TRBD1. This CDR3 is built from 16 residues. Germline-derived CDR1 and CDR2 are LNHDA and SQIVND (reference sequence). J was trimmed by 3 bases and V by 4 bases; bases with no gene match: 8. CDR3 sequence: CASSTPRQGYNQPQHF. CDR3 bases: TGTGCCAGTAGTACCCCTAGACAGGGGTACAATCAGCCCCAGCATTTT.

This clone has just one count. This sequence joins TRBV25-1 and TRBJ1-6, with TRBD1 identical over 8 bases. The germline gives CDR1 MGHDK, CDR2 SYGVNS. The CDR3 runs 14 residues. The V and J ends lost 6 bases and 10 bases, in that order; junction bases with no gene match: 8. CDR3: CASRDRGGRSPLHF. As DNA, the CDR3 is TGTGCCAGCAGAGACAGGGGAGGTAGATCACCCCTCCACTTT.

The rearrangement uses TRBV5-4 and TRBJ1-1, with 7 bases aligning to TRBD1. The J segment lost 1 base and the V segment lost 4 bases, leaving 7 bases of the junction unmatched. The CDR3 runs to 15 residues. In germline, CDR1 is SGHNT, CDR2 YYREEE (reference sequence). In nucleotides, the CDR3 is TGTGCCAGCAGCCTTCGACAGGGCAAGAACACTGAAGCTTTCTTT. This codes for CASSLRQGKNTEAFF.

The chain combines TRBV3-1 (or the pseudogene TRBV3-2) with TRBJ1-2; D gene unclear. This CDR3 is 13 amino acids long. V lost 2 bases, J lost 5 bases, and 9 bases lay in between. Germline CDR1 reads LGHDT; CDR2 reads YNNKEL (reference sequence). The CDR3 loop is CASSQTLLYGYTF. DNA of the CDR3: TGTGCCAGCAGCCAAACGCTACTGTATGGCTACACCTTC.

The rearrangement joins TRBV4-1 to TRBJ2-7; 8 nucleotides align to TRBD2. CDR3 length: 18 residues. Trimming removed 2 bases from V and 2 bases from J; junction bases left unmatched: 14. CDR1 is MGHRA, CDR2 YSYEKL, per germline. CDR3 residues: CASSQIPALRGATYEQYF. The CDR3, as DNA: TGCGCCAGCAGCCAAATTCCAGCTTTGCGGGGGGCTACCTACGAGCAGTACTTC.

The chain links TRBV30 to TRBJ2-7; D remains ambiguous. The CDR3 extends over 12 amino acids. V was clipped by 1 base and J by 6 bases, with 10 bases between them. Germline CDR1 GTSNPN, CDR2 SVGIG (reference sequence). The CDR3 DNA sequence: TGTGCCTGGAGTGCTATCCACATCGAGCAGTACTTC. It translates to CAWSAIHIEQYF.

The chain combines TRBV6-5 with TRBJ2-7, with TRBD2 identical over 7 bases. The CDR3 extends over 14 amino acids. Trimming took 4 bases from V and 0 from J; bases not matched to a gene: 3. The germline V gene has CDR1 MNHEY and CDR2 SVGAGI. The CDR3 region is CASSWEGSSYEQYF. CDR3 in DNA: TGTGCCAGCAGTTGGGAGGGAAGCTCCTACGAGCAGTACTTC.